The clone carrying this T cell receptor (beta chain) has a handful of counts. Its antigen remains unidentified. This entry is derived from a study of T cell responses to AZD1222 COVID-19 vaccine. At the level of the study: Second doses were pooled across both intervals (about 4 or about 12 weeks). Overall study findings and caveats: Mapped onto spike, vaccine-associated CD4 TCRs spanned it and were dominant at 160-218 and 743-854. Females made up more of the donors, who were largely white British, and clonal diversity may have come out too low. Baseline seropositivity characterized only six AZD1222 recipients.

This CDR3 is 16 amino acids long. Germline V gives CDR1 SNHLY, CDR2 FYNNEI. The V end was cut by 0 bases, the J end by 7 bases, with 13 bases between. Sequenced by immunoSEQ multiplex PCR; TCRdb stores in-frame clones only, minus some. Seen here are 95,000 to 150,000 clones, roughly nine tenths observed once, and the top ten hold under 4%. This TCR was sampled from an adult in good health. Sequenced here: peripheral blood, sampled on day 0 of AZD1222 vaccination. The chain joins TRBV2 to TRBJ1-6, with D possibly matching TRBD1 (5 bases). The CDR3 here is CASSEAGLMRNSPLHF. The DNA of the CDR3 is TGTGCCAGCAGTGAAGCGGGACTGATGCGGAATTCACCCCTCCACTTT.